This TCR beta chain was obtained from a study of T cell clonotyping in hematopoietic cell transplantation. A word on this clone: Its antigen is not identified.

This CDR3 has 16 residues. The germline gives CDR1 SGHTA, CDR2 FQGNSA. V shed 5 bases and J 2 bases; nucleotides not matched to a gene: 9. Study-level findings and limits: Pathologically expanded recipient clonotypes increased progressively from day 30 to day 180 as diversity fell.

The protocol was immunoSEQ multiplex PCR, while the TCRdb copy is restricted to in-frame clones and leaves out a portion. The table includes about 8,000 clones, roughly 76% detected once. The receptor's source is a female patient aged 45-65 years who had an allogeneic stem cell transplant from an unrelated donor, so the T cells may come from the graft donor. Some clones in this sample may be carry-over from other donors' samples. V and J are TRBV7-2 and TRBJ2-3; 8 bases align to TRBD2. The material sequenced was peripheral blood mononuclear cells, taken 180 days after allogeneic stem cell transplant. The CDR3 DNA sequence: TGTGCCAGCAGCCTTGCTCCGCGGGGGGTCACAGATACGCAGTATTTT. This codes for CASSLAPRGVTDTQYF.